These T cell receptor beta chains were read from a single sample in a study of beta chain features in type 1 diabetes. The assay was immunoSEQ multiplex PCR, and TCRdb's table has in-frame clones only and misses some. The table lists 600,000 to 700,000 clones, roughly 12% of them singletons. Sequencing was carried out using naive CD4+ T cells from blood. Source of these receptors: a man under 40 with type 1 diabetes. CDR3s include the opening cysteine and the closing phenylalanine or tryptophan.

v_gene,CDR3aa
TRBV5-4,CASSSGTDKSYNEQFF
TRBV6-5,CASRDSGGAAEQFF
TRBV7-9,CASSQAETQYF
TRBV30,CAWSGGRSNTGELFF
TRBV15,CATSRGPGGTDTQYF
TRBV7-2,CASSRGGGRNSPLHF
TRBV6-1,CASSEAPGWGEKLFF
TRBV10-3,CAINTDITDTQYF
TRBV30,CAWSVRTGGNTIYF
TRBV29-1,CSVELTGVNEKLFF
TRBV28,CASSSIGTAGRHYEQYF
TRBV7-3,CASSLTGFTNYGYTF
TRBV10-3,CAISDAPGKSNQPQHF
TRBV9,CASSVGSENTEAFF
TRBV5-4,CASSLEGWDYGYTF
TRBV29-1,CSVGGLHEKLFF
TRBV7-9,CASSPGQGGTYEQYF
TRBV7-2,CASSGRSSTSNYGYTF
TRBV19,CASRPSASLNNEQFF
TRBV7-3,CASSSRTGIAYNEQFF
TRBV5-1,CASSMESNQPQHF
TRBV7-2,CASSFSGGVDTQYF
TRBV5-6,CASSFGQGTTGELFF
TRBV2,CASSGQGPNYNEQFF
TRBV6-6,CASSYRRDGYEQYF
TRBV6-5,CASSISGTGDYVYF
TRBV13,CASSSIQISTYGYTF
TRBV7-2,CASSRSRGANVLTF
TRBV7-7,CASSLARNTGELFF
TRBV7-2,CASSPDRVKETQYF
TRBV30,CAWDPGQGLEDYTF
TRBV25-1,CASSDRSPTGYNEKLFF
TRBV7-9,CASSLARAQGAYGGYTF
TRBV5-4,CASSLRTAPVEQYF
TRBV5-4,CASSSGPGLAGSEDF
TRBV5-6,CASSFIRVRQATDTQYF
TRBV5-1,CASSSKSMNTEAFF
TRBV12-5,CAISTGVTGELFF
TRBV7-2,CASSLAHTFLGTQYF
TRBV10-3,CAISEPGTNELVF
TRBV13,CASSPPGHATDMNTEAFF
TRBV5-4,CASSLDMGFNEKLFF
TRBV5-1,CASSLGGGEETQYF
TRBV30,CAWSMGGSVHSGNTIYF
TRBV9,CASSVAGTPNEKLFF
TRBV7-9,CASSPGQTSLETQYF
TRBV2,CASSEFAGVYQETQYF
TRBV7-2,CASSLVPDRVVETQYF
TRBV7-2,CASSLGGPGHSPLHF
TRBV5-1,CASRGLGISTDTQYF
TRBV6-5,CASRNQGVPYF
TRBV9,CASSVDFRGTLDTQYF
TRBV29-1,CSGNRGNEQFF
TRBV19,CASSLAKDTQYF
TRBV4-3,CASSKSGGILNTEAFF
TRBV7-8,CASRDIQETQYF